Listed below are T cell receptor beta chains from one sample, sequenced in a study of blood T cell repertoires in COVID-19. The method was immunoSEQ multiplex PCR; TCRdb's version includes in-frame clones alone and lacks a portion of them. Seen here are roughly 34,000 clones, 75% to 90% observed once, and the top ten hold about 14%. Sequenced: peripheral blood. The receptors originated from a man between 60 and 75 years old with active COVID-19. The CDR3 runs from the conserved cysteine through the conserved F or W. A D gene is named only where the DNA matches it firmly. Only some rows state a clone size, as once, few, many or a class for expanded clones.

.	TRBJ2-7	.	TRBV7-9	TGTGCCAGCAGCTCTCTAGTCTCGCACGAGCAGTACTTC	CASSSLVSHEQYF
TRBD2	TRBJ2-7	.	TRBV3-1/TRBV3-2	TGTGCCAGCAGCCAAGGGTCCCGCAGCGGGAGGGGAGAGCAGTACTTC	CASSQGSRSGRGEQYF
TRBD2	TRBJ2-1	.	TRBV4-1	TGCGCCAGCAGTTTCAGACTAGCGGTAACTTACAATGAGCAGTTCTTC	CASSFRLAVTYNEQFF
.	TRBJ2-7	.	TRBV20-1	TGCAGTGCTAGAGTCGAACTAGCCCACGCCTTC	CSARVELAHAF
TRBD1	TRBJ2-1	.	TRBV18	TGTGCCAGCTCACCTGGACAGGGAGTGAGGAATGAGCAGTTCTTC	CASSPGQGVRNEQFF
TRBD1	TRBJ1-2	.	TRBV10-3	TGTGCCATCAGTCCGGGACAGTATGGCTACACCTTC	CAISPGQYGYTF
.	TRBJ1-2	.	TRBV6-1	TGTGCCAGCAGTGAAGCGGCAGGGAACTATGGCTACACCTTC	CASSEAAGNYGYTF
TRBD1	TRBJ2-3	.	TRBV2	TGTGCCAGCAGCGAGGGACAGGGGGGGCCAGATACGCAGTATTTT	CASSEGQGGPDTQYF
.	TRBJ1-1	.	TRBV6-1	TGTGCCAGCAGTGAGGCGGGAGGAGCTTTCTTT	CASSEAGGAFF
.	TRBJ2-3	.	TRBV11-3	TGTGCCAGCAGTCTTCTAGCGACCAACACAGATACGCAGTATTTT	CASSLLATNTDTQYF
TRBD1	TRBJ1-2	.	TRBV5-6	TGTGCCAGCAGCCGCGACAGGGCAGGTGGCTACACCTTC	CASSRDRAGGYTF
.	TRBJ1-1	once	TRBV6-4	TGTGCCAGCAGTGCTGGACAGAACACTGAAGCTTTCTTT	CASSAGQNTEAFF
TRBD2	TRBJ2-1	.	TRBV19	TGTGCCAGTAGTATCCATAGCGGGAGAATCTACAATGAGCAGTTCTTC	CASSIHSGRIYNEQFF
.	TRBJ2-3	.	TRBV12-3/TRBV12-4	TGTGCCAGCAGTTTGGGACTCACAGATACGCAGTATTTT	CASSLGLTDTQYF
TRBD1	TRBJ1-4	.	TRBV7-9	TGTGCCAGCAGCTTTCGGGCCGACCAGGGGGTAGGCGAAAAACTGTTTTTT	CASSFRADQGVGEKLFF
.	TRBJ2-1	.	TRBV6-5	TGTGCCAGCAGTTACTCGATCTGGGGGAGGAATGAGCAGTTCTTC	CASSYSIWGRNEQFF
.	TRBJ2-6	.	TRBV7-2	TGTGCCAGCAGCTTAGGAGGGACTGGGGCCAACGTCCTGACTTTC	CASSLGGTGANVLTF
.	TRBJ1-2	.	TRBV18	TGTGCCAGCTCAAGGGGAGGAGGTGGCTACACCTTC	CASSRGGGGYTF
.	TRBJ2-7	.	TRBV5-1	TGCGCCAGCAGCTTGCTGGGGCCAGCCTACGAGCAGTACTTC	CASSLLGPAYEQYF
TRBD1	TRBJ2-1	.	TRBV18	TGTGCCAGCTCACCACTGCTGACAGGGGATGAGCAGTTCTTC	CASSPLLTGDEQFF
TRBD2	TRBJ2-2	.	TRBV19	TGTGCCAGTGGATTGCCTCCGGGACTAGTGCGGACCGGGGAGCTGTTTTTT	CASGLPPGLVRTGELFF
.	TRBJ2-7	.	TRBV5-1	TGCGCCAGCAGCTTGGACAGGGGAGGGCAGTACTTC	CASSLDRGGQYF
.	TRBJ1-1	.	TRBV7-6	TGTGCCAGCAGCCCACAAGGCAGAGGGAACACTGAAGCTTTCTTT	CASSPQGRGNTEAFF
TRBD2	TRBJ2-3	.	TRBV5-8	TGTGCCAGCAGCTTGCCGGGAGGGGGCACAGATACGCAGTATTTT	CASSLPGGGTDTQYF
.	TRBJ1-2	.	TRBV4-1	TGCGCCAGCAGCCAAGGGACTGGGACATCTGGCTACACCTTC	CASSQGTGTSGYTF
.	TRBJ2-5	.	TRBV5-5	TGTGCCAGCACCAACCGGGGGTTAGAAGAGACCCAGTACTTC	CASTNRGLEETQYF
.	TRBJ2-2	.	TRBV5-4	TGTGCCAGCAGCCCACCGGGACACGCGAGCCGTGGGACCGGGGAGCTGTTTTTT	CASSPPGHASRGTGELFF
.	TRBJ2-7	.	TRBV4-1	TGCGCCAGCAGCCACCCCCGGGGGGAGCAGTACTTC	CASSHPRGEQYF
.	TRBJ1-1	.	TRBV3-1/TRBV3-2	TGTGCCAGCAGCCAGGGGGGGTGGACTGAAGCTTTCTTT	CASSQGGWTEAFF
.	TRBJ2-5	.	TRBV5-6	TGTGCCAGCAGCTTGGCCTTAACAGGGGGGGTCCAAGAGACCCAGTACTTC	CASSLALTGGVQETQYF
.	TRBJ2-7	.	TRBV18	TGTGCCAGCTCACTCACTAGCTCCTTGGGCGAGCAGTACTTC	CASSLTSSLGEQYF
TRBD1	TRBJ1-2	.	TRBV5-6	TGTGCCAGCAGGGGGACAGGGTTGGGCTACACCTTC	CASRGTGLGYTF
TRBD2	TRBJ2-7	.	TRBV30	TGTGCCTGGCCACAGGGGACGGCTAGCGGGACCTACGAGCAGTACTTC	CAWPQGTASGTYEQYF
TRBD1	TRBJ2-3	once	TRBV7-9	TGTGCCAGCAGCTACCCTCGGGGACAGGGTGTGGATACGCAGTATTTT	CASSYPRGQGVDTQYF
TRBD1	TRBJ2-7	.	TRBV30	TGTGCCTGGATGGCAGGGGGCTACGAGCAGTACTTC	CAWMAGGYEQYF
.	TRBJ2-7	.	TRBV6-2/TRBV6-3	TGTGCCAGCAGTCTAACCCTGGAGGACCCCTCCTACGAGCAGTACTTC	CASSLTLEDPSYEQYF
.	TRBJ1-1	.	TRBV15	TGTGCCACCAGCAGAAGGGACTCGGGGAACACTGAAGCTTTCTTT	CATSRRDSGNTEAFF
.	TRBJ1-1	.	TRBV20-1	TGCAGTGCTAGAAAGGGAGCTGAAGCTTTCTTT	CSARKGAEAFF
TRBD2	TRBJ2-7	.	TRBV11-2	TGTGCCAGCAATACCGGGACTAGCCTCGGCGAGCAGTACTTC	CASNTGTSLGEQYF
TRBD1	TRBJ1-1	.	TRBV19	TGTGCCAGTAGTGACAGGGGACACCTGAACACTGAAGCTTTCTTT	CASSDRGHLNTEAFF
.	TRBJ2-1	.	TRBV13	TGTGCCAGCAGCTCCCGCAGGGTCTGGTTGGACAATGAGCAGTTCTTC	CASSSRRVWLDNEQFF
.	TRBJ2-1	.	TRBV24-1	TGTGCCACCTCAGGGGTCTCCTACAATGAGCAGTTCTTC	CATSGVSYNEQFF
TRBD1	TRBJ1-2	.	TRBV28	TGTGCCAGCAGTTTGGGAGACAGGGGGAGTTATGGCTACACCTTC	CASSLGDRGSYGYTF
TRBD1	TRBJ2-3	.	TRBV18	TGTGCCAGCTCACTGACAGGGAGCACAGATACGCAGTATTTT	CASSLTGSTDTQYF
.	TRBJ2-5	.	TRBV6-5	TGTGCCAGCACCGAGCCCTGGGCGGAGACCCAGTACTTC	CASTEPWAETQYF
TRBD1	TRBJ1-2	once	TRBV18	TGTGCCAGCTCAGAAGGACAGGAGAACTATGGCTACACCTTC	CASSEGQENYGYTF
.	TRBJ2-1	.	TRBV3-1/TRBV3-2	TGTGCCAGCAGCCACTTAATCAGGGGTCGTCTCTACAATGAGCAGTTCTTC	CASSHLIRGRLYNEQFF
.	TRBJ2-7	.	TRBV18	TGTGCCAGCTCACAGACAGGACGACAGAAAGGGAGCTCCTACGAGCAGTACTTC	CASSQTGRQKGSSYEQYF
.	TRBJ2-7	.	TRBV6-6	TGTGCCAGCAGCTTGTTTGGCCAGGGGTACGAGCAGTACTTC	CASSLFGQGYEQYF
.	TRBJ1-6	.	TRBV28	TGTGCCAGCAGAGAGGGCCTGGGGGGTTCACCCCTCCACTTT	CASREGLGGSPLHF
TRBD2	TRBJ2-3	.	TRBV28	TGTGCCAGCAGTTCGGGCGGGAGTCTAGATACGCAGTATTTT	CASSSGGSLDTQYF
.	TRBJ1-2	once	TRBV6-1	TGTGCCAGCAGTGAAGGGCAGGGTTTTGGCTACACCTTC	CASSEGQGFGYTF
.	TRBJ2-5	once	TRBV27	TGTGCCAGCAGTCCTACCACAGGCCGTTTCCAAGAGACCCAGTACTTC	CASSPTTGRFQETQYF